The entry below gives a single T cell receptor beta chain sequence along with its context. This specimen comes from a study of T-cell memory formation after mild COVID-19. Using its own MiXCR run on the 5' RACE reads, TCRdb lists one record per CDR3 protein. This table holds some 130,000 distinct CDR3 sequences, roughly 15% found once. CDR1 and CDR2 (germline): SGHRS, YFSETQ. V was shortened by 0 bases and J by 4 bases, with 16 bases between the two germline ends. The CDR3 length is 16 residues. This TCR was sampled from an adult woman who had mild COVID-19 (a few samples of this study predate the infection). Cell type and time point are not known. The V and J genes are TRBV5-1 and TRBJ2-5; perhaps TRBD2 as D (6 bases). Source material: PBMCs or a T cell subset sorted from them (not recorded which). This CDR3 is CASSLAPTRMGETQYF. The CDR3, as DNA: TGCGCCAGCAGCTTGGCTCCGACTAGAATGGGAGAGACCCAGTACTTC.